In its sample, the clone carrying this TCR beta chain was seen a few times. Trimming removed 2 bases at V and 7 bases at J, with 9 bases between. Germline V gives CDR1 GTSNPN, CDR2 SVGIG (reference sequence). CDR3 length: 12 amino acids. TCRdb re-analysed the 5' RACE reads in MiXCR, keeping a single row per CDR3 protein. The table includes about 45,000 distinct CDR3 sequences, roughly 7.1% detected once. The data originate from a study of T cells after yellow fever vaccination. The overall study: Each low-cell-number fraction was prepared by means of SMART-Seq v4 Ultra Low Input.

Study-level points and caveats: Boosting was followed by the reappearance of most primary-vaccination clones (about 97% CD4, about 88% CD8). A limited proportion of clonotypes was detected within both the CD4 and CD8 compartments. Though it reached lower strength, the secondary response hit its peak faster, day 5 versus 15.

The TCR originated in a man aged 25 to 40 who received the YFV17D yellow fever vaccine. This specimen consisted of CD8+ T cells not binding an NS4B(214-222) dextramer, sorted from PBMCs, obtained 45 days after the yellow fever booster vaccination. The rearrangement joins TRBV30 to TRBJ2-1, with D possibly TRBD1 on 6 matching bases. DNA of the CDR3: TGTGCCTGGAGTTCTACAGGGAATGAGCAGTTCTTC. Its protein product is CAWSSTGNEQFF.